What follows are 23 T cell receptor beta chains derived from one specimen sequenced in a study of T cells expressing NK-cell markers (dated by TCRdb to 2020 to 2021). The library relied on 5' RACE. The instrument was an Illumina HiSeq 2000. TCRdb reprocessed the reads, reporting each CDR3 protein sequence once and no DNA. This sample's table has entries for about 150,000 distinct CDR3 sequences. The ten largest clones capture around a third of the sample. Sequences were obtained from blood T cells: a sorted CD56 or NKG2C T cell subset, CD4+ or CD8+ T cells, or bulk PBMC T cells (not recorded which). The receptors originated from a woman aged 45 to 65 in good health. Donor details come from another sample of the same person, matched by shared clones.

This chain joins TRBV27 and TRBJ2-7; the D call of TRBD1 rests on TCRdb alone, since no DNA is present to check it. CDR1 is MNHEY and CDR2 is SMNVEV in the germline V gene (reference sequence). This CDR3 is built from 14 residues. The CDR3 protein is CASSSGQGPYEQYF.

This chain links TRBV19 with TRBJ2-6; TCRdb picks TRBD1, but there is no DNA to check that call. Germline V gene lookup returns CDR1 LNHDA and CDR2 SQIVND (reference sequence). This CDR3 has 16 amino acids. CDR3 sequence reads: CASSGGFLSGANVLTF.

The chain links TRBV7-9 to TRBJ2-7; the TCRdb D gene call, TRBD1, has no DNA to confirm it. Germline CDR1 SEHNR, CDR2 FQNEAQ (reference sequence). This CDR3 spans 14 amino acids. The CDR3 reads CASSFVGGNYEQYF.

The V gene is TRBV12-3 or TRBV12-4, the J gene TRBJ1-1; TCRdb picks TRBD1, but there is no DNA to check that call. The CDR3 has 15 residues. CDR3 amino acids: CASSKLRQMNTEAFF.

This CDR3 reads CASSPTGAAQEYF. The J gene is TRBJ2-4, the V gene TRBV4-1; the TCRdb D gene call, TRBD1, has no DNA to confirm it. CDR1 is MGHRA and CDR2 is YSYEKL in the germline V gene. This CDR3 comprises 13 residues.

The chain has TRBV27 and TRBJ2-7; TCRdb picks TRBD1, but there is no DNA to check that call. The CDR3 runs 14 residues. Germline CDR1 and CDR2: MNHEY and SMNVEV (reference sequence). The CDR3 here is CASSFGGRLNEQYF.

V and J are TRBV24-1 and TRBJ2-7; TCRdb designates TRBD2, a call that cannot be tested without DNA. The CDR3 runs 15 residues. Germline V gene sequence: CDR1 KGHDR, CDR2 SFDVKD. CDR3 sequence reads: CATSDWASGIYEQYF.

The V call is TRBV5-1, the J call TRBJ1-1. Germline CDR1 and CDR2: SGHRS and YFSETQ. This CDR3 spans 13 amino acids. The CDR3 protein is CASSDPMNTEAFF.

CDR3 sequence reads: CASSWTGSPTADEQFF. This sequence joins TRBV18 and TRBJ2-1; with no DNA, the TCRdb D assignment of TRBD1 cannot be verified. The CDR3 sequence is 16 residues long. In germline, CDR1 is KGHSH, CDR2 LQKENI.

The rearrangement links TRBV27 to TRBJ2-5; TCRdb indicates TRBD2, and absent DNA this call remains unverified. Germline CDR1 MNHEY, CDR2 SMNVEV (reference sequence). The CDR3 is 17 amino acids. The CDR3 loop reads CASSLGGWASEQETQYF.

This chain connects TRBV7-9 to TRBJ2-1; TCRdb's D gene call, TRBD2, goes unchecked for lack of DNA. This CDR3 contains 15 residues. The germline CDR1 and CDR2 sequences are SEHNR and FQNEAQ (reference sequence). The CDR3 sequence: CASSSASGRADEQFF.

The chain recombines TRBV29-1 with TRBJ1-1; there is no DNA to check the TCRdb D call of TRBD1. The CDR3 is 15 residues long. Germline CDR1 SQVTM, CDR2 ANQGSEA. The CDR3 protein is CSAEGDRYMNTEAFF.

This chain links TRBV27 with TRBJ1-5; TCRdb returns TRBD1, unconfirmable since there is no DNA. Germline V lookup: CDR1 MNHEY, CDR2 SMNVEV (reference sequence). The CDR3 is 15 amino acids. The CDR3 loop is CASRTGVEAWQPQHF.

The chain is built from TRBV27 and TRBJ1-6; the TCRdb D gene call, TRBD1, has no DNA to confirm it. There are 14 residues in the CDR3. The germline CDR1 and CDR2 sequences are MNHEY and SMNVEV (reference sequence). This chain's CDR3 is CASSASNQGSPLHF.

V and J are TRBV7-9 and TRBJ1-2; no DNA is available, so the TRBD1 call from TCRdb remains unchecked. The CDR3 spans 15 residues. The V gene's germline CDR1 is SEHNR and CDR2 FQNEAQ (reference sequence). This CDR3 is CASSSDRTSNYGYTF.

The rearrangement joins TRBV25-1 to TRBJ2-2; lacking DNA, the TRBD1 call made by TCRdb goes unchecked. Looked up from germline, CDR1 is MGHDK and CDR2 is SYGVNS. This CDR3 is 11 amino acids long. CDR3 region: CASSGGRELFF.

This chain links TRBV2 with TRBJ2-1; TCRdb returns TRBD1, unconfirmable since there is no DNA. The CDR3 covers 14 residues. Germline CDR1 and CDR2: SNHLY and FYNNEI. CDR3 loop: CASSPGLPGDEQFF. Full variable domain (remainder filled in from reference TRBV2 and TRBJ2-1): EPEVTQTPSHQVTQMGQEVILRCVPISNHLYFYWYRQILGQKVEFLVSFYNNEISEKSEIFDDQFSVERPDGSNFTLKIRSTKLEDSAMYFCASSPGLPGDEQFFGPGTRLTVL.

J is TRBJ1-2 and V is TRBV5-1. Germline V gene lookup returns CDR1 SGHRS and CDR2 YFSETQ. The CDR3 has 13 residues. The CDR3 spells CASSLDRFSGYTF.

The V gene is TRBV24-1, the J gene TRBJ2-1; TCRdb's D call of TRBD2 is untestable without DNA. The CDR3 has 15 amino acids. The germline gives CDR1 KGHDR, CDR2 SFDVKD. The CDR3 sequence is CATSGRSDSYNEQFF.

The rearrangement joins TRBV7-9 to TRBJ2-7; TCRdb lists TRBD2, though no DNA is available to test this call. CDR1 and CDR2 (germline): SEHNR, FQNEAQ (reference sequence). CDR3 length: 15 residues. The CDR3 is CASSPSTGSIYEQYF.

The chain has TRBV7-9 and TRBJ2-1. Germline lookup yields CDR1 SEHNR and CDR2 FQNEAQ (reference sequence). The CDR3 contains 13 residues. The CDR3 reads CASSLDPTNEQFF. Using reference TRBV7-9 and TRBJ2-1 for the parts outside the CDR3, the full variable domain is DTGVSQNPRHKITKRGQNVTFRCDPISEHNRLYWYRQTLGQGPEFLTYFQNEAQLEKSRLLSDRFSAERPKGSFSTLEIQRTEQGDSAMYLCASSLDPTNEQFFGPGTRLTVL.

V and J are TRBV5-6 and TRBJ1-1. CDR3 length: 15 amino acids. The germline CDR1 and CDR2 sequences are SGHDT and YYEEEE. The CDR3 sequence: CASSSLVVADTEAFF.

The chain combines TRBV4-1 with TRBJ2-1; TCRdb returns TRBD2, unconfirmable since there is no DNA. Germline V gives CDR1 MGHRA, CDR2 YSYEKL. The CDR3 has 19 residues. This chain's CDR3 is CASSQAGTSGGGVYNEQFF.